This T cell receptor (beta chain) was identified during a study of T cells in Graves' hyperthyroidism and ophthalmopathy. Amplified TCR beta CDR3 regions came from RNA transcripts. HTBI primers were used for first-round RT-PCR of the TCR CDR3. TCRdb re-derived calls from the multiplex PCR reads in MiXCR, one entry per CDR3 protein. The sample includes 300,000 to 400,000 distinct CDR3 sequences, 13% of them seen just once. This clonotype was recorded at least ten times. Its antigen is as yet unknown. Study observations and caveats: Separating ophthalmopathy from stable hyperthyroidism was achieved by a 13 V-J model. Ophthalmopathy onset followed model prediction by a median approximately seven months.

Sequencing was done on a sample of blood. This sequence was found in a woman younger than 30 with Graves' hyperthyroidism.

DNA for the CDR3: TGTGCCAGCAGATACGGGGGCTTTGGAAACACCATATATTTT. Protein sequence: CASRYGGFGNTIYF. The chain is built from TRBV12-3 or TRBV12-4 and TRBJ1-3, with a weak D call TRBD1 (6 bases). V lost 6 bases to trimming and J lost 3 bases, with 12 bases between them. The CDR3 has 14 residues.